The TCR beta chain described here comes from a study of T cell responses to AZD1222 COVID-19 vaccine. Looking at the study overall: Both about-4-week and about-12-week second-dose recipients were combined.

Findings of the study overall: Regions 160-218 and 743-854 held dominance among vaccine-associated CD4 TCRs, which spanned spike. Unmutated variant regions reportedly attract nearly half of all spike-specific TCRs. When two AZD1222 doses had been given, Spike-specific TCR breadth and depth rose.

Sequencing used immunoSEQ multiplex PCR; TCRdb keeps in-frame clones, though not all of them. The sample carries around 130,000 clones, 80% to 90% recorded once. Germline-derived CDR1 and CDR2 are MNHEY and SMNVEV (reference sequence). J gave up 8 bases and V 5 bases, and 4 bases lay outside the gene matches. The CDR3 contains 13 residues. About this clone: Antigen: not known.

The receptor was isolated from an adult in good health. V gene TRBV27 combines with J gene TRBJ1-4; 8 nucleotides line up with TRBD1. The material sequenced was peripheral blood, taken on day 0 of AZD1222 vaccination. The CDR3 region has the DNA TGTGCCAGCAGTCTCCAGGGGGCGGAAAAACTGTTTTTT. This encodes CASSLQGAEKLFF.